These 26 T cell receptor beta chains share one sample of origin, sequenced in a study of shared clonotypes between healthy human individuals. TCRdb's table, derived via immunoSEQ multiplex PCR, lists solely in-frame clones and lacks some. In the table there are some 2,000,000 clones, about 95% of which are singletons. Naive CD8 isolation took CD45RO-negative cells positively selected for CCR7 and excluded terminally differentiated effector memory CD45RA+ cells. The sample consisted of naive CD8+ T cells sorted from blood. These receptors were taken from a man aged 18 to 30 in good health.

The chain combines TRBV6-1 with TRBJ2-7; D uncertain. The V and J ends lost 2 bases and 3 bases respectively, with 11 bases between them. The CDR3 has 14 amino acids. Per germline, CDR1 MNHNS and CDR2 SASEGT. This CDR3 is CASSERRYGYEQYF. The CDR3 DNA reads TGTGCCAGCAGTGAACGTCGGTATGGCTACGAGCAGTACTTC.

V usage is TRBV27 and J usage is TRBJ2-2; tentative D call: TRBD2 (6 bases). Germline CDR1 MNHEY, CDR2 SMNVEV (reference sequence). Trimming took off 4 bases at V and 1 base at J, with 13 bases between the two ends. This CDR3 spans 16 amino acids. The CDR3 DNA reads TGTGCCAGCAGTTCCGCCCTGGAGGGGAACACCGGGGAGCTGTTTTTT. It encodes CASSSALEGNTGELFF.

The chain recombines TRBV11-2 with TRBJ1-1; D unresolved. The CDR3 totals 18 residues. V dropped 5 bases and J dropped 3 bases, with 25 bases sitting between them. CDR1 is SGHAT and CDR2 is FQNNGV in the germline V gene. CDR3 DNA sequence: TGTGCCAGCAGCCCACATATACTCCGACCGTCGGCTTACACTGAAGCTTTCTTT. It translates to CASSPHILRPSAYTEAFF.

The CDR3, as DNA: TGTGCCAGCAGCTTAGATCATGTTGGCGGAGCTCAGCAGTTCTTC. Its protein is CASSLDHVGGAQQFF. The chain carries TRBV11-2 and TRBJ2-1; D uncertain. Germline V lookup: CDR1 SGHAT, CDR2 FQNNGV. The CDR3 covers 15 residues. V lost 0 bases and J lost 11, with 17 bases in between.

This chain connects TRBV11-2 to TRBJ2-7; 10 nucleotides align to TRBD2. The J segment lost 2 bases and the V segment lost 1 base, leaving 5 bases of the junction unmatched. The CDR3 has 16 residues. The germline gives CDR1 SGHAT, CDR2 FQNNGV. The CDR3 is CASSLGSGGRTYEQYF. The CDR3 DNA sequence: TGTGCCAGCAGCTTAGGTAGCGGGGGGAGAACCTACGAGCAGTACTTC.

The J gene is TRBJ2-3, the V gene TRBV4-3, with 7 positions matching TRBD2. J was trimmed by 3 bases and V by 2 bases; bases with no gene match: 5. The CDR3 extends over 15 amino acids. Germline V gives CDR1 LGHNA, CDR2 YSLEER. DNA for the CDR3: TGCGCCAGCAGCCAAATCTGGGGGGGAACAGATACGCAGTATTTT. Translation gives CASSQIWGGTDTQYF.

A word on this clone: In the same sample, other DNA sequences code for this CDR3. This chain uses TRBV6-5 with TRBJ2-1; D may be TRBD2 (5 bases). Germline V gene lookup returns CDR1 MNHEY and CDR2 SVGAGI. Trimming took off 2 bases at V and 8 bases at J, with 10 bases between the two ends. The CDR3 runs to 13 residues. Here the CDR3 DNA reads TGTGCCAGCAGTTACAACGAACTAGATGAGCAGTTCTTC. Amino acid sequence: CASSYNELDEQFF.

CDR3 bases: TGCGCCAGCAGCCAATGGCTAGGGTCGGCAGATACGCAGTATTTT. It specifies CASSQWLGSADTQYF. J is TRBJ2-3 and V is TRBV4-1; D gene ambiguous. The germline CDR1 and CDR2 sequences are MGHRA and YSYEKL. The CDR3 is 15 amino acids. V lost 2 bases, J lost 4 bases, and 13 bases lay in between.

Notes on this clone: The same CDR3 is also encoded by other DNA sequences in this sample. This chain links TRBV5-6 with TRBJ2-3; D unresolved. Germline V gives CDR1 SGHDT, CDR2 YYEEEE. This CDR3 region has 12 residues. Trimming took 2 bases from V and 3 from J, leaving 4 bases between them. The CDR3 loop is CASSFQTDTQYF. The CDR3 DNA reads TGTGCCAGCAGCTTCCAGACAGATACGCAGTATTTT. Variable domain in full (rest from reference TRBV5-6 and TRBJ2-3): DAGVTQSPTHLIKTRGQQVTLRCSPKSGHDTVSWYQQALGQGPQFIFQYYEEEERQRGNFPDRFSGHQFPNYSSELNVNALLLGDSALYLCASSFQTDTQYFGPGTRLTVL.

This chain uses TRBV5-6 with TRBJ2-7; D is possibly TRBD1 (5 bases). The CDR3 consists of 13 residues. Germline V gives CDR1 SGHDT, CDR2 YYEEEE. Between the trimmed V and J ends, which lost 4 bases and 2 bases, there was a span of 10 bases. The CDR3 bases are TGTGCCAGCAGCCAACCGACAGCCTACGAGCAGTACTTC. This gives the protein CASSQPTAYEQYF. The whole variable domain, filled in from reference TRBV5-6 and TRBJ2-7, reads DAGVTQSPTHLIKTRGQQVTLRCSPKSGHDTVSWYQQALGQGPQFIFQYYEEEERQRGNFPDRFSGHQFPNYSSELNVNALLLGDSALYLCASSQPTAYEQYFGPGTRLTVT.

CDR3 amino acids: CASSTQGADDIQYF. CDR3 DNA: TGTGCCAGCAGTACCCAGGGGGCTGACGACATTCAGTACTTC. The chain joins TRBV28 to TRBJ2-4; 8 bases agree with TRBD1. The CDR3 spans 14 residues. Per the germline V gene, CDR1 is MDHEN and CDR2 is SYDVKM. The junction had 8 bases not matched to a gene; V was cut back by 5 bases and J by 8 bases.

The rearrangement links TRBV29-1 to TRBJ2-1; 11 positions match TRBD1. Germline lookup yields CDR1 SQVTM and CDR2 ANQGSEA. This CDR3 contains 14 residues. The V and J ends lost 5 bases and 2 bases, in that order; junction bases with no gene match: 2. CDR3 region: CSVTGQGAYNEQFF. The DNA of the CDR3 is TGCAGCGTTACGGGACAGGGGGCCTACAATGAGCAGTTCTTC.

The rearrangement uses TRBV9 and TRBJ2-7, with a possible D match to TRBD2 (5 bases). The CDR3 is 15 amino acids. Deletions cut 0 bases from V and 0 bases from J, with 10 bases between. The germline gives CDR1 SGDLS, CDR2 YYNGEE. Here the CDR3 DNA reads TGTGCCAGCAGCGTAGGTACTAGTATCTCCTACGAGCAGTACTTC. Translated, it gives CASSVGTSISYEQYF.

The chain recombines TRBV4-1 with TRBJ2-1, with 11 nucleotides matching TRBD2. CDR1 and CDR2 (germline): MGHRA, YSYEKL. The CDR3 runs 17 residues. V lost 3 bases to trimming and J lost 8 bases; unmatched junction nucleotides: 12. The CDR3 DNA follows: TGCGCCAGCAGCCACGATCTACGTAGCGGGAGGGCCCATGAGCAGTTCTTC. Its translation is CASSHDLRSGRAHEQFF.

This chain joins TRBV6-4 and TRBJ1-6; D ambiguous. Germline CDR1 reads MRHNA; CDR2 reads SNTAGT. This CDR3 has 17 amino acids. The V end lost 0 bases, the J end lost 2 bases, and 11 bases lay between the germline ends. CDR3 loop: CASSDSGAGAYNSPLHF. As DNA, the CDR3 is TGTGCCAGCAGTGACTCGGGCGCCGGAGCCTATAATTCACCCCTCCACTTT.

This sequence joins TRBV4-1 and TRBJ2-3; 9 nucleotides line up with TRBD1. Germline V gives CDR1 MGHRA, CDR2 YSYEKL. Unmatched junction bases numbered 10, after V lost 3 bases and J lost 0 bases. The CDR3 totals 18 residues. CDR3 sequence (DNA): TGCGCCAGCAGCCAGGAAGTGGACAGGGGTTCAAGCACAGATACGCAGTATTTT. Its protein is CASSQEVDRGSSTDTQYF.

The V gene is TRBV5-1, the J gene TRBJ2-7; no firm D call. Germline V gene lookup returns CDR1 SGHRS and CDR2 YFSETQ. Deletions cut 4 bases from V and 6 bases from J, with 20 bases between. This CDR3 comprises 15 residues. The CDR3 region is CASSAVDGPASEQYF. As DNA, the CDR3 is TGCGCCAGCAGCGCGGTAGACGGGCCGGCCTCCGAGCAGTACTTC. The full variable domain, completed using reference TRBV5-1 and TRBJ2-7, is KAGVTQTPRYLIKTRGQQVTLSCSPISGHRSVSWYQQTPGQGLQFLFEYFSETQRNKGNFPGRFSGRQFSNSRSEMNVSTLELGDSALYLCASSAVDGPASEQYFGPGTRLTVT.

This chain joins TRBV9 and TRBJ2-7; 8 bases line up with TRBD1. The CDR3 contains 14 residues. The V gene end was trimmed by 3 bases and the J gene end by 4 bases; junction bases not matched to a gene: 6. CDR1 is SGDLS, CDR2 YYNGEE, per germline. CDR3 coding DNA: TGTGCCAGCAGCGCAGGACAGGGCTGGTACGAGCAGTACTTC. Its protein is CASSAGQGWYEQYF.

The chain recombines TRBV28 with TRBJ2-7; the D is unclear. The V and J ends lost 6 bases and 5 bases respectively, with 20 bases between them. From germline, CDR1 is MDHEN and CDR2 SYDVKM. This CDR3 is 15 amino acids long. The CDR3 loop reads CASSNSPGSWDEQYF. DNA of the CDR3: TGTGCCAGCAGCAACTCCCCAGGCTCATGGGACGAGCAGTACTTC.

Notes on this clone: Other DNA sequences in this specimen translate into the identical CDR3. The chain joins TRBV29-1 to TRBJ2-7; D is possibly TRBD1 (5 bases). V was trimmed by 3 bases and J by 4 bases, leaving 10 bases between them. Germline CDR1 SQVTM, CDR2 ANQGSEA. The CDR3 runs 12 residues. CDR3 sequence reads: CSVEDHRYEQYF. The CDR3, as DNA: TGCAGCGTTGAGGACCACAGGTACGAGCAGTACTTC.

The chain recombines TRBV19 with TRBJ2-7; D call uncertain. The CDR3 runs to 14 residues. With 1 base removed from V and 2 bases from J, the gap between germline ends came to 9 bases. From germline, CDR1 is LNHDA and CDR2 SQIVND (reference sequence). CDR3 nucleotides: TGTGCCAGTAGTATAGCGGAGTACACCTACGAGCAGTACTTC. Its translation: CASSIAEYTYEQYF.

The V call is TRBV21-1, the J call TRBJ2-7; the DNA was not compared with TRBD1, the D call given in the table. TRBV21-1 is a pseudogene locus. This CDR3 has 15 residues. CDR3 sequence reads: CASSKVSMDSFEQYF. The CDR3 bases are TGTGCCAGCAGCAAAGTCTCGATGGACAGTTTCGAGCAGTACTTC.

V is TRBV7-6 and J is TRBJ1-6, with TRBD1 identical over 8 bases. The CDR3 has 15 residues. The V segment lost 0 bases and the J segment 8 bases; nucleotides outside the gene matches: 3. Per germline, CDR1 SGHVS and CDR2 FNYEAQ. CDR3 coding DNA: TGTGCCAGCAGCTTAGCGGACAGGGATCATTCACCCCTCCACTTT. This encodes CASSLADRDHSPLHF.

CDR3 coding DNA: TGTGCCTGGAGTCCCCCCGAGAGAGGGATCGAGCAGTACTTC. This gives the protein CAWSPPERGIEQYF. The chain couples TRBV30 to TRBJ2-7, with TRBD2 as a possible D gene (5 bases). The CDR3 totals 14 residues. Looked up from germline, CDR1 is GTSNPN and CDR2 is SVGIG (reference sequence). Trimming cost V 2 bases and J 6 bases, with 17 bases left between them.

The chain recombines TRBV11-2 with TRBJ2-2, with TRBD1 as a possible D gene (5 bases). Trimming removed 4 bases at V and 0 bases at J, with 12 bases between. Germline V lookup: CDR1 SGHAT, CDR2 FQNNGV. The CDR3 spans 16 residues. The CDR3 sequence: CASSSFRAANTGELFF. CDR3 coding DNA: TGTGCCAGCAGCTCGTTCAGGGCCGCGAACACCGGGGAGCTGTTTTTT.

The rearrangement links TRBV9 to TRBJ1-1; 8 bases agree with TRBD1. Germline lookup yields CDR1 SGDLS and CDR2 YYNGEE. The CDR3 consists of 17 residues. Losses at the gene ends were 4 bases for V and 3 bases for J; bases not matched to a gene: 14. CDR3 sequence (DNA): TGTGCCAGCAGCCAAAACTTCGACAGGGGTTATGACACTGAAGCTTTCTTT. It translates to CASSQNFDRGYDTEAFF.